This TCR beta chain is drawn from a study of blood T cell repertoires in COVID-19. The V gene's germline CDR1 is LGHDT and CDR2 YNNKEL (reference sequence). Trimming shortened V by 4 bases and J by 9 bases, and 10 bases separated the two germline ends. This CDR3 has 11 amino acids. Authors' processing steps: Estimation of nucleated cell counts was performed using reference gene primer amplification. Clones were sequenced by immunoSEQ multiplex PCR, and TCRdb holds only the in-frame ones, with some missing. The V and J calls and clone size are taken from that table; D and trimming were inferred from the DNA. Of 180,000 or so clones in the sample, 70% to 90% were seen once.

The source of this sequence is a man aged 35-49 years who had recovered from COVID-19. The rearrangement links TRBV3-1 (or the pseudogene TRBV3-2) to TRBJ2-7, with D possibly being TRBD1 (5 bases). The sequencing input was peripheral blood. CDR3 nucleotide sequence: TGTGCCAGCAGCCGGGGCGTAGGGCAGTACTTC. Residues: CASSRGVGQYF.